Listed below are T cell receptor beta chains from one sample, sequenced in a study of blood T cell repertoires in COVID-19. TCRdb keeps only in-frame clones here, not all; method: immunoSEQ multiplex PCR. The table shows some 230,000 clones, with roughly 79% occurring only once. Input material: PBMCs or T cells enriched from blood (not recorded which). The receptors here all came from a man aged 35 to 55 who had recovered from COVID-19. The CDR3 runs from the conserved cysteine through the conserved F or W. A D gene is named only where the DNA matches it firmly. The size field is filled for only some rows; it gives once, few, many or a size class.

j_call d_call clone_size v_call cdr3_aa cdr3_nt
TRBJ1-5 TRBD1 NA TRBV28 CAGGTANQPQHF TGTGCCGGGGGGACAGCCAATCAGCCCCAGCATTTT
TRBJ2-1 TRBD2 NA TRBV7-2 CASTRAGGLEQFF TGTGCCAGCACGAGAGCGGGGGGGCTGGAGCAGTTCTTC
TRBJ1-1 NA NA TRBV19 CASSIIPNTEAFF TGTGCCAGTAGTATAATCCCTAACACTGAAGCTTTCTTT
TRBJ1-2 NA NA TRBV19 CASTRGSDYGYTF TGTGCCAGCACTAGAGGGTCCGACTATGGCTACACCTTC
TRBJ2-1 TRBD2 NA TRBV15 CATSSGTSGGFLSYNEQFF TGTGCCACGAGCAGTGGGACTAGCGGGGGTTTTCTCTCCTACAATGAGCAGTTCTTC
TRBJ1-2 TRBD1 NA TRBV28 CASSFHDRGDGYTF TGTGCCAGCAGTTTCCATGACAGGGGCGATGGCTACACCTTC
TRBJ1-2 NA once TRBV7-8 CASSLVSGADGYTF TGTGCCAGCAGCTTAGTTTCGGGAGCAGATGGCTACACCTTC
TRBJ2-3 NA NA TRBV29-1 CSGQWTVGDTQYF TGCAGCGGCCAGTGGACAGTCGGGGATACGCAGTATTTT
TRBJ2-7 TRBD1 NA TRBV15 CATSRGQGSSYEQYF TGTGCCACCAGCAGAGGACAGGGGAGCTCCTACGAGCAGTACTTC
TRBJ2-3 TRBD1 once TRBV6-2/TRBV6-3 CASSYAELQGSGTDTQYF TGTGCCAGCAGTTACGCGGAGCTACAGGGGTCAGGGACAGATACGCAGTATTTT
TRBJ1-5 NA NA TRBV4-3 CASSQEQANQPQHF TGCGCCAGCAGCCAAGAACAGGCGAATCAGCCCCAGCATTTT
TRBJ2-1 TRBD2 NA TRBV11-2 CANGVGAGGPYNEQFF TGTGCCAATGGGGTGGGCGCGGGAGGGCCGTACAATGAGCAGTTCTTC
TRBJ1-1 TRBD1 NA TRBV3-1/TRBV3-2 CASSPRDRGHTEAFF TGTGCCAGCAGCCCCCGAGACAGGGGGCACACTGAAGCTTTCTTT
TRBJ1-2 TRBD1 NA TRBV30 CAWRITGGYYGYTF TGTGCCTGGAGAATAACAGGGGGCTACTATGGCTACACCTTC
TRBJ1-2 NA NA TRBV7-9 CASSLASPGYTF TGTGCCAGCAGCTTAGCGAGTCCTGGCTACACCTTC
TRBJ1-2 NA NA TRBV20-1 CSASDRNYGYTF TGCAGTGCTAGTGACAGAAACTATGGCTACACCTTC
TRBJ1-2 NA NA TRBV28 CASSPPDRSYGYTF TGTGCCAGCAGTCCCCCGGACAGATCCTATGGCTACACCTTC
TRBJ1-2 NA NA TRBV30 CAWTRTGANYGYTF TGTGCCTGGACCAGGACGGGAGCTAACTATGGCTACACCTTC
TRBJ2-5 NA NA TRBV2 CASSSPGKRETQYF TGTGCCAGCAGCTCCCCCGGGAAACGAGAGACCCAGTACTTC
TRBJ2-3 TRBD2 once TRBV30 CAWSLAGTTDTQYF TGTGCCTGGAGTCTAGCGGGAACCACAGATACGCAGTATTTT
TRBJ1-6 TRBD1 NA TRBV3-1/TRBV3-2 CASSQGDNSPLHF TGTGCCAGCTCCCAGGGGGATAATTCACCCCTCCACTTT
TRBJ1-6 TRBD1 NA TRBV7-2 CASSFAAGGNSPLHF TGTGCCAGCAGCTTCGCGGCAGGGGGTAATTCACCCCTCCACTTT
TRBJ1-1 NA once TRBV5-1 CASSPPDRNTEAFF TGCGCCAGCAGCCCACCCGACAGGAACACTGAAGCTTTCTTT
TRBJ1-1 NA NA TRBV7-9 CASSLRTPQRAEAFF TGTGCCAGCAGCTTAAGGACCCCTCAGAGGGCTGAAGCTTTCTTT